One TCR beta chain is described in this entry. The antigen is not known. This specimen comes from a study of T cell responses to AZD1222 COVID-19 vaccine. The germline V gene has CDR1 LGHDT and CDR2 YNNKEL (reference sequence). With 0 bases clipped from V and 1 base from J, the junction kept 8 bases outside the gene matches. The CDR3 totals 18 residues. Study-wide points: Per reports, nearly half of all spike-specific TCRs target regions that are unmutated in variants. In all cases, repertoires were sampled only after the peak T cell response. An increase in Spike-specific TCR breadth and depth was observed after two AZD1222 doses.

Generated by immunoSEQ multiplex PCR, the TCRdb table keeps only in-frame clones and is missing some. This table holds around 150,000 clones. The chain carries TRBV3-1 (or the pseudogene TRBV3-2) and TRBJ2-3, with 9 bases matching TRBD2. The clonotype originates from an adult in good health. The sequencing input was peripheral blood. The DNA for the CDR3 is TGTGCCAGCAGCCAAGATGTCGGAGCGGGGGGCGGCACAGATACGCAGTATTTT. Translated: CASSQDVGAGGGTDTQYF.